These 30 T cell receptor beta chains originate from one sample sequenced in a study of prognosis after radiotherapy for stage I lung cancer. The genomic DNA TCR beta CDR3 region underwent two rounds of multiplex PCR. Specific primers for each TRBV and TRBJ gene were what first-round PCR used. Each CDR3 protein gets one entry after TCRdb re-called the multiplex PCR reads with MiXCR. The sample records 13,000 or so distinct CDR3 sequences, nearly 55% being singletons. The sample here was PBMCs, taken before or after stereotactic body radiation therapy (not recorded which). The receptors here all came from a donor aged 50 or older with non-small cell lung cancer.

This clonotype is labeled as medium-sized. CDR3 residues: CASRETGFFTEAFF. The CDR3 DNA is TGTGCCAGCAGGGAGACAGGGTTTTTCACTGAAGCTTTCTTT. The gene calls are TRBV6-1 and TRBJ1-1, with 7 positions matching TRBD1. Trimming cost V 6 bases and J 4 bases; bases outside gene matches: 8. CDR1 and CDR2 (germline): MNHNS, SASEGT. The CDR3 length is 14 residues.

The rearrangement joins TRBV4-1 to TRBJ2-2; TRBD2 matches 7 bases. The CDR3 consists of 15 residues. Germline CDR1 is MGHRA and CDR2 is YSYEKL. J lost 4 bases, V lost 4 bases, and 6 bases had no gene match. Written as DNA, the CDR3 is TGCGCCAGCAGCCCTATCGGGAGGAGCACCGGGGAGCTGTTTTTT. Translated, it gives CASSPIGRSTGELFF.

This rearrangement joins TRBV20-1 to TRBJ1-1, with TRBD1 as a possible D gene (5 bases). V dropped 5 bases and J dropped 2 bases, with 15 bases sitting between them. The CDR3 length is 14 residues. From germline, CDR1 is DFQATT and CDR2 SNEGSKA (reference sequence). The CDR3 DNA follows: TGCAGTGCTCTTAAGTCAGGGATTAACACTGAAGCTTTCTTT. This translates into CSALKSGINTEAFF.

Note on this clonotype: This likely traces to a read error, being one base from a far larger clone. The V and J genes are TRBV6-8 and TRBJ1-2; unclear D gene. Looked up from germline, CDR1 is MNHGY and CDR2 is SAAAGT. The V and J ends lost 10 bases and 2 bases respectively, with 14 bases between them. The length of the CDR3 is 13 residues. CDR3 sequence reads: CANSPTRNYGYTF. DNA of the CDR3: TGTGCCAACAGCCCGACAAGGAACTATGGCTACACCTTC.

This clonotype appeared many times. V and J are TRBV7-9 and TRBJ2-5; D may correspond to TRBD1 or TRBD2 (5 bases each). This CDR3 is built from 15 residues. Trimming took 4 bases from V and 4 from J, leaving 16 bases between them. Germline assignment: CDR1 SEHNR and CDR2 FQNEAQ (reference sequence). The CDR3 DNA sequence: TGTGCCAGCAGCTCCGGGACCTTAAAGGGAGAGACCCAGTACTTC. Translation: CASSSGTLKGETQYF.

The sample holds many counts of this clonotype. The V call is TRBV4-1, the J call TRBJ1-3, with no clear D. The V gene's germline CDR1 is MGHRA and CDR2 YSYEKL. The CDR3 consists of 15 residues. V was shortened by 2 bases and J by 2 bases, with 10 bases between the two germline ends. In DNA, the CDR3 is TGCGCCAGCAGCCAACCTACGGGAGCTGGAAACACCATATATTTT. Its protein product is CASSQPTGAGNTIYF.

In its sample, this clonotype is medium-sized. Written as DNA, the CDR3 is TGTGCCAGCAGCCACCCCCCATCGGGGGGGGAGCAGTACTTC. This translates into CASSHPPSGGEQYF. V and J are TRBV3-1 and TRBJ2-7; 8 bases map to TRBD2. Germline V CDR1 and CDR2: LGHDT, YNNKEL (reference sequence). This CDR3 is built from 14 residues. The V gene end was trimmed by 3 bases and the J gene end by 7 bases; junction bases not matched to a gene: 8.

Relative to its sample, this clonotype is medium-sized. The rearrangement links TRBV6-4 to TRBJ2-6; TRBD2 matches at 13 bases. Germline V lookup: CDR1 MRHNA, CDR2 SNTAGT. The V and J ends lost 10 bases and 0 bases, in that order; junction bases with no gene match: 6. CDR3 length: 17 amino acids. CDR3 sequence reads: CAIGLAGAPSGANVLTF. CDR3 DNA sequence: TGTGCCATCGGACTAGCGGGAGCCCCCTCTGGGGCCAACGTCCTGACTTTC.

This clonotype is categorized as medium-sized. The chain couples TRBV5-1 to TRBJ1-2; D possibly corresponds to TRBD1 (6 bases). V gave up 4 bases and J gave up 8 bases, with 21 bases separating them. Per the germline V gene, CDR1 is SGHRS and CDR2 is YFSETQ. The CDR3 has 15 amino acids. The CDR3 region has the DNA TGCGCCAGCAGCCAAATGAGTACAGGGATCGGCGGCTACACCTTC. It yields the protein CASSQMSTGIGGYTF.

Comments on this clonotype: One end of the junction does not line up with germline, which may come from a read error. The chain joins TRBV10-3 to TRBJ2-2; 7 bases align to TRBD1. Germline assignment: CDR1 ENHRY and CDR2 SYGVKD. The CDR3 has 15 residues. In nucleotides, the CDR3 is TGTGCCATCAAACCGGGACAGTGTGACACCGGGGAGCTTTTTTTT. Protein: CAIKPGQCDTGELFF.

This clonotype was seen a few times. The chain recombines TRBV29-1 with TRBJ1-2; D gene unclear. Trimming pared 4 bases from V and 3 bases from J, leaving 9 bases between. Germline values: CDR1 SQVTM, CDR2 ANQGSEA. This CDR3 region has 12 residues. The CDR3 bases are TGCAGCGTTGTTGCTTACGACTATGGCTACACCTTC. Translating it yields CSVVAYDYGYTF.

By proportion, this clonotype is medium-sized. The chain uses TRBV3-1 and TRBJ2-5, with TRBD2 matching over 7 bases. V lost 8 bases, J lost 2 bases, and 8 bases stayed unmatched. The CDR3 spans 14 residues. Germline V gene data show CDR1 as LGHDT and CDR2 as YNNKEL (reference sequence). CDR3 in DNA: TGTGCCAGCTGTGCTAGCGGATCTCAAGAGACCCAGTACTTC. Its protein is CASCASGSQETQYF.

About this clonotype: This probably arose from a read error, given a far larger clone one base away. This chain joins TRBV6-9 and TRBJ1-4, with D uncertain. Germline V lookup: CDR1 MNHGY, CDR2 SVAAGI. The V end lost 4 bases, the J end lost 8 bases, and 26 bases lay between the germline ends. The CDR3 consists of 18 residues. CDR3 residues: CASSLSSGETGKGEKLFF. CDR3 DNA: TGTGCCAGCAGTTTGTCTTCCGGGGAGACCGGGAAAGGGGAAAAACTGTTTTTT.

This chain connects TRBV5-1 to TRBJ2-3; no clear D. V was cut by 4 bases and J by 0 bases, with 6 bases left in between. From germline, CDR1 is SGHRS and CDR2 YFSETQ. This CDR3 region has 13 residues. CDR3 sequence: CASSEDSTDTQYF. CDR3 nucleotide sequence: TGCGCCAGCAGCGAGGACAGCACAGATACGCAGTATTTT. The full variable domain, with the rest looked up from reference TRBV5-1 and TRBJ2-3, is KAGVTQTPRYLIKTRGQQVTLSCSPISGHRSVSWYQQTPGQGLQFLFEYFSETQRNKGNFPGRFSGRQFSNSRSEMNVSTLELGDSALYLCASSEDSTDTQYFGPGTRLTVL.

This clonotype is classed as medium-sized. The genes are TRBV19 and TRBJ1-2, with 8 positions matching TRBD1. The CDR3 has 14 residues. Germline lookup yields CDR1 LNHDA and CDR2 SQIVND (reference sequence). V was pared by 7 bases and J by 4 bases, with 8 bases of the junction left unmatched. The CDR3 coding sequence is TGTGCCAGTACCCCGACAGGGGCCGCCTATGGCTACACCTTC. Protein sequence: CASTPTGAAYGYTF.

This clonotype is labeled medium-sized. The chain couples TRBV7-3 to TRBJ2-3; 14 nucleotides align to TRBD2. The CDR3 covers 18 residues. Germline CDR1 reads SGHTA; CDR2 reads FQGTGA. V lost 6 bases and J lost 5; bases outside the gene matches: 13. This CDR3 is CASRNPGLAGEKLDTQYF. The CDR3 DNA reads TGTGCCAGCAGGAACCCGGGACTAGCGGGAGAGAAACTAGATACGCAGTATTTT.

A few counts support this clonotype. V gene TRBV7-9 combines with J gene TRBJ2-3, with a possible D match to TRBD2 (5 bases). This CDR3 region has 13 residues. Trimming took 1 base from V and 8 from J, leaving 10 bases between them. The germline gives CDR1 SEHNR, CDR2 FQNEAQ (reference sequence). The CDR3 region is CASSLDEGSTQYF. The CDR3 DNA follows: TGTGCCAGCAGCTTAGATGAGGGCTCTACGCAGTATTTT.

By proportion, this clonotype is medium-sized. Here the CDR3 DNA reads TGCAGTGCTAGAAAAACCGGCTCTGGAAACACCATATATTTT. Its protein is CSARKTGSGNTIYF. The chain joins TRBV20-1 to TRBJ1-3; D is unresolved. The length of the CDR3 is 14 residues. Trimming cost V 2 bases and J 0 bases, with 8 bases left between them. Germline CDR1 is DFQATT and CDR2 is SNEGSKA (reference sequence).

This rearrangement joins TRBV24-1 to TRBJ2-2, with D perhaps TRBD1 (8 bases). The germline CDR1 and CDR2 sequences are KGHDR and SFDVKD. V shed 4 bases and J shed 4 bases, with 18 bases lying between them. The length of the CDR3 is 17 residues. CDR3 DNA: TGTGCCACCAGTGACCCAGAGACAGGGGAGGGCACCGGGGAGCTGTTTTTT. This gives the protein CATSDPETGEGTGELFF.

Concerning this clonotype: A junction boundary mismatches the germline segment, possibly from a read error. The chain links TRBV5-4 to TRBJ2-2; 9 bases map to TRBD1. CDR1 and CDR2 from the germline V gene are SGHNT and YYREEE (reference sequence). The CDR3 runs to 14 residues. CDR3 nucleotide sequence: TGTGCCATCAGCTTGACAGGGGGGACCGGGGAGCTGTTTTTT. It yields the protein CAISLTGGTGELFF.

This clonotype showed up many times. The rearrangement links TRBV29-1 to TRBJ2-2; D might be TRBD1 (5 bases). The CDR3 length is 13 residues. The V and J ends lost 3 bases and 1 base respectively, with 6 bases between them. The V gene's germline CDR1 is SQVTM and CDR2 ANQGSEA. The CDR3 DNA is TGCAGCGTTGACAGGGAGAACACCGGGGAGCTGTTTTTT. It is translated as CSVDRENTGELFF.

At least ten counts were recorded for this clonotype. CDR3 coding DNA: TGCAGCGTGACAGAACAAGAGACCCAGTACTTC. This encodes CSVTEQETQYF. V usage is TRBV29-1 and J usage is TRBJ2-5; tentative D call: TRBD1 (5 bases). The germline CDR1 and CDR2 sequences are SQVTM and ANQGSEA. Trimming took 6 bases from V and 2 from J, leaving 7 bases between them. This CDR3 region has 11 residues.

This clonotype has ten or more counts. This chain uses TRBV5-4 with TRBJ2-3; D gene ambiguous. Between the trimmed V and J ends, which lost 0 bases and 0 bases, there was a span of 8 bases. The CDR3 runs to 15 residues. CDR1 SGHNT and CDR2 YYREEE come from the germline V gene (reference sequence). The CDR3 sequence: CASSLDRLSTDTQYF. The CDR3 DNA reads as TGTGCCAGCAGCTTGGACAGACTGAGCACAGATACGCAGTATTTT.

This clonotype was counted at least ten times. The chain is built from TRBV3-1 and TRBJ2-1, with TRBD2 matching over 12 bases. Germline assignment: CDR1 LGHDT and CDR2 YNNKEL (reference sequence). The CDR3 consists of 14 residues. The junction had 8 bases not matched to a gene; V was cut back by 9 bases and J by 8 bases. CDR3 nucleotide sequence: TGTGCCAGTCGGAGGACTAGCGGGAAGGATGAGCAGTTCTTC. Its translation: CASRRTSGKDEQFF.

This clonotype is medium-sized. V is TRBV29-1 and J is TRBJ1-2; possibly TRBD1 for D (6 bases). The germline V gene encodes CDR1 SQVTM and CDR2 ANQGSEA. V lost 7 bases to trimming and J lost 5 bases, with 14 bases between them. The CDR3 extends over 12 amino acids. CDR3: CSARTEEYGYTF. DNA of the CDR3: TGCAGCGCCCGGACAGAAGAATATGGCTACACCTTC.

This rearrangement joins TRBV20-1 to TRBJ2-1, with D possibly TRBD2 on 6 matching bases. V gave up 1 base and J gave up 0 bases, with 16 bases separating them. CDR1 and CDR2 from the germline V gene are DFQATT and SNEGSKA (reference sequence). CDR3 length: 17 amino acids. CDR3 amino acids: CSARVSSVDFSYNEQFF. In DNA, the CDR3 is TGCAGTGCTAGAGTTTCTAGCGTTGACTTCTCCTACAATGAGCAGTTCTTC.

This clonotype was seen at least ten times. The rearrangement uses TRBV20-1 and TRBJ2-3; D ambiguous. V was trimmed by 1 base and J by 2 bases, leaving 7 bases between them. Germline lookup yields CDR1 DFQATT and CDR2 SNEGSKA (reference sequence). This CDR3 region has 13 residues. The DNA of the CDR3 is TGCAGTGCTAGAGCCTTCGACACAGATACGCAGTATTTT. Its protein is CSARAFDTDTQYF.

This clonotype is medium-sized in the sample. The chain is built from TRBV6-1 and TRBJ2-7, with D perhaps assigned TRBD1 or TRBD2 (5 bases each). With 5 bases removed from V and 7 bases from J, the gap between germline ends came to 15 bases. CDR1 is MNHNS and CDR2 is SASEGT in the germline V gene. The CDR3 contains 13 residues. CDR3 residues: CASSPNNGGEQYF. DNA for the CDR3: TGTGCCAGCAGTCCCAATAATGGGGGAGAGCAGTACTTC.

In its sample, this clonotype ranks as medium-sized. The chain combines TRBV19 with TRBJ1-6, with D unresolved. The CDR3 consists of 12 residues. Germline lookup yields CDR1 LNHDA and CDR2 SQIVND (reference sequence). V was clipped by 5 bases and J by 8 bases, with 7 bases between them. CDR3 amino acids: CASSHEHSPLHF. As DNA, the CDR3 is TGTGCCAGTAGTCATGAGCATTCACCCCTCCACTTT. Full variable domain (remainder filled in from reference TRBV19 and TRBJ1-6): DGGITQSPKYLFRKEGQNVTLSCEQNLNHDAMYWYRQDPGQGLRLIYYSQIVNDFQKGDIAEGYSVSREKKESFPLTVTSAQKNPTAFYLCASSHEHSPLHFGNGTRLTVT.

Regarding this clonotype: Given a much more abundant clone one base away, this may be a read error. As DNA, the CDR3 is TGTGCCAGCAGTTACTCTAACGGGAGGAGCAACGAGCAGTACTTC. This encodes CASSYSNGRSNEQYF. This chain links TRBV6-2 or TRBV6-3 with TRBJ2-7; 7 bases match TRBD2. This CDR3 has 15 residues. Losses at the gene ends were 0 bases for V and 5 bases for J; bases not matched to a gene: 7. The germline CDR1 and CDR2 sequences are MNHEY and SVGEGT.